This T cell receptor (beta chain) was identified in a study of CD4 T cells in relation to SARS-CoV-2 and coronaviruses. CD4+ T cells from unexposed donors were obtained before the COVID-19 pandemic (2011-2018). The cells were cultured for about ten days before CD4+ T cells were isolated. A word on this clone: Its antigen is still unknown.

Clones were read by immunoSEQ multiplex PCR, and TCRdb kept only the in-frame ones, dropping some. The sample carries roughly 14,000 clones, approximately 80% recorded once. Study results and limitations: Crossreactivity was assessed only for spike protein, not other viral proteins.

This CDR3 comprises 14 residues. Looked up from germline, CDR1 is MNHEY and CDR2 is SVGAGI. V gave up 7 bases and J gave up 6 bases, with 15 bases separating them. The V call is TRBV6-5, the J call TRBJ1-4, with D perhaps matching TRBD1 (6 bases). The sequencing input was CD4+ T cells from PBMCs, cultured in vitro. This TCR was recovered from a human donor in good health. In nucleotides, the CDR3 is TGTGCCAGCACCGTACAGGGAGCGGATGAAAAACTGTTTTTT. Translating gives CASTVQGADEKLFF.